These T cell receptor beta chains were read from a single sample in a study of neurological immune-mediated disorders. TCRdb reprocessed the 5' RACE reads with MiXCR, giving one entry per CDR3 protein. Here the sample spans tens of thousands of distinct CDR3 sequences, 3% to 3.5% being singletons. What was sequenced was PBMCs. The source of these receptors is a man aged 40-49 years with multiple sclerosis. The CDR3 runs from the conserved cysteine through the conserved F or W. Each record gives: J gene, V gene, CDR3 protein.

TRBJ1-2 TRBV4-2 CASSPGQGRYDGYTF
TRBJ1-6 TRBV2 CATTGLGGDSPLHF
TRBJ1-5 TRBV4-2 CASSQDFGGGQPQHF
TRBJ1-1 TRBV20-1 CSAPGQADTEAFF
TRBJ2-7 TRBV11-2 CASSLGVGSYEQYF
TRBJ1-6 TRBV7-3 CASSQTANYSTLNF
TRBJ2-5 TRBV6-5 CASSMTGGQEETQYF
TRBJ2-7 TRBV12-3/TRBV12-4 CASSLYRAPYEQYF
TRBJ1-6 TRBV5-1 CASSLEGYNSPLHF
TRBJ1-5 TRBV5-6 CASGSQYSNQPQHF
TRBJ1-6 TRBV20-1 CSASELGKGANSPLHF
TRBJ2-2 TRBV6-5 CANRQMDRDTGELFF
TRBJ2-6 TRBV11-2 CASSLRMGGESGANVLTF
TRBJ2-7 TRBV7-6 CASSLDSLYEQYF
TRBJ1-2 TRBV20-1 CSARDGRDPNYGYTF
TRBJ1-2 TRBV12-3/TRBV12-4 CASSKTGTGQLTGYTF
TRBJ2-1 TRBV12-3/TRBV12-4 CASSFRTFTAAVYNEQFF
TRBJ2-2 TRBV3-1 CASSRLGTGGTGELFF
TRBJ2-1 TRBV7-9 CASSTRGSSSYNEQFF
TRBJ2-3 TRBV7-9 CASSWGELRRGSSGDTQYF
TRBJ2-2 TRBV5-1 CASSKTGGTGELFF
TRBJ2-2 TRBV5-1 CASSSPGQGFAGELFF
TRBJ1-2 TRBV5-1 CASGLDRNYGYTF
TRBJ2-7 TRBV10-3 CAISESTSGLQQYF
TRBJ1-5 TRBV2 CASSDRQMNQPQHF
TRBJ2-1 TRBV5-1 CASSLAEIRYNEQFF
TRBJ2-7 TRBV5-1 CASSWADEQYF
TRBJ2-3 TRBV10-3 CAISDGDGGSQYF
TRBJ2-5 TRBV3-1 CASSHRGQETQYF
TRBJ1-5 TRBV6-5 CASDDKPQHF
TRBJ1-1 TRBV19 CASMIATEAFF
TRBJ2-5 TRBV5-1 CASSLPPADPQETQYF
TRBJ2-7 TRBV2 CASSEQGQGYEQYF
TRBJ2-7 TRBV7-6 CASSKTGTADYEQYF
TRBJ1-1 TRBV2 CVSSVEEGTEAFF
TRBJ2-1 TRBV6-6 CASSKAHQGVYPLDDEQFF
TRBJ2-5 TRBV3-1 CASGGAVETQYF
TRBJ1-1 TRBV12-3/TRBV12-4 CASSYRQEAFF
TRBJ1-5 TRBV5-1 CASSLGQGDQPQHF
TRBJ1-3 TRBV5-1 CASSPAQGSGNTIYF
TRBJ1-2 TRBV5-5 CASSSSGRDGYTF
TRBJ2-2 TRBV25-1 CASTGAGEAGTGELFF
TRBJ2-1 TRBV7-6 CASSFGDLPEQFF
TRBJ2-7 TRBV5-1 CASSLPPGEQYF
TRBJ2-1 TRBV5-1 CASSFNWWDEQFF
TRBJ2-5 TRBV5-1 CASSLGVSGSNEETQYF
TRBJ2-7 TRBV20-1 CSARDRTGETYEQYF